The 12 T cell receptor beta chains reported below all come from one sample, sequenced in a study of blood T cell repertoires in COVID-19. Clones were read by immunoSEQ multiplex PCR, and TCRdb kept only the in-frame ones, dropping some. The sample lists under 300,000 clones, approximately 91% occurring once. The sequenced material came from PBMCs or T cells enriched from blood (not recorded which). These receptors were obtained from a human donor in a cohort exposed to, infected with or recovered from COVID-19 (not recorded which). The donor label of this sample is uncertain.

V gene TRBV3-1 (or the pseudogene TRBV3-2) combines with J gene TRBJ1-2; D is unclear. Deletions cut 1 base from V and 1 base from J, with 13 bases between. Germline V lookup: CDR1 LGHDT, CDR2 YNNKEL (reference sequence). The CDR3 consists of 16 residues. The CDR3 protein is CASSQVLEAHNYGYTF. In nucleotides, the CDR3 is TGTGCCAGCAGCCAAGTTCTGGAGGCCCATAACTATGGCTACACCTTC.

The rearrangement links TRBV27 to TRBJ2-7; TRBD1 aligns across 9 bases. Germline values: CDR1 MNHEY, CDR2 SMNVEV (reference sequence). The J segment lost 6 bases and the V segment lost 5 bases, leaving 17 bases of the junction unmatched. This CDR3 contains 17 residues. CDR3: CASSPIVLRDRGFEQYF. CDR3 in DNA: TGTGCCAGCAGTCCTATCGTCCTTCGTGACAGGGGGTTCGAGCAGTACTTC.

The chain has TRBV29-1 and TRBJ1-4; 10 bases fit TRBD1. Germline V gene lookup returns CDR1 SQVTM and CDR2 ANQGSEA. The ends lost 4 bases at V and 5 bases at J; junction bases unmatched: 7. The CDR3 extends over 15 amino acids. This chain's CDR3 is CSVGGGGQGNEKLFF. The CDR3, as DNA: TGCAGCGTTGGCGGGGGGGGACAGGGGAATGAAAAACTGTTTTTT.

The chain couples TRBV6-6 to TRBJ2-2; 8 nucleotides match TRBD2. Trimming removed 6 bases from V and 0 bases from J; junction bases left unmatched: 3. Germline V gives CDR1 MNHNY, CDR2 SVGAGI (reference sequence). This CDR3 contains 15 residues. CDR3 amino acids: CASRTGGPNTGELFF. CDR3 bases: TGTGCCAGCAGGACGGGGGGGCCGAACACCGGGGAGCTGTTTTTT.

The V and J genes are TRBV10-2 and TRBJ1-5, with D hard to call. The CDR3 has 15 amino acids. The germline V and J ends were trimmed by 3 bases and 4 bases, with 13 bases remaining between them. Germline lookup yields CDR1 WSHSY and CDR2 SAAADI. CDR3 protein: CASSDTPGINQPQHF. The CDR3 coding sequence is TGCGCCAGCAGTGATACGCCGGGGATTAATCAGCCCCAGCATTTT.

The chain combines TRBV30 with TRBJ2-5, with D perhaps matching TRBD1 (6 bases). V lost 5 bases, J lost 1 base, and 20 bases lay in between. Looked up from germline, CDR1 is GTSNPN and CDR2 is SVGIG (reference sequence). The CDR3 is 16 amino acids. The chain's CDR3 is CAWDRHLTGSQETQYF. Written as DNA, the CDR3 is TGTGCCTGGGATAGGCATCTTACAGGGAGCCAAGAGACCCAGTACTTC.

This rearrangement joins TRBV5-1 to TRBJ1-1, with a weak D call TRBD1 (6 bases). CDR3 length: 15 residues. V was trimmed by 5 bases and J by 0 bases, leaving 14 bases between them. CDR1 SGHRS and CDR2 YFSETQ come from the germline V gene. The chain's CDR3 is CASRAYTGLNTEAFF. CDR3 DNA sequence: TGCGCCAGCAGAGCCTACACAGGGTTGAACACTGAAGCTTTCTTT.

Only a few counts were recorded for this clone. CDR3 bases: TGTGCCAGCAGTTCAAACCAGGGTGTCCCCTACGAGCAGTACTTC. It yields the protein CASSSNQGVPYEQYF. This chain links TRBV6-2 or TRBV6-3 with TRBJ2-7; maybe TRBD1 (5 bases). This CDR3 has 15 amino acids. Germline CDR1 and CDR2: MNHEY and SVGEGT. Trimming stripped 4 bases from V and 2 bases from J, with 15 bases between.

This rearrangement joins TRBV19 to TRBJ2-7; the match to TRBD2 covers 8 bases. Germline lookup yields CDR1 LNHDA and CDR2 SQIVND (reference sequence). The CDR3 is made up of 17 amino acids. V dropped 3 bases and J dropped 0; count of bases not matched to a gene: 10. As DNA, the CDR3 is TGTGCCAGTAGTATGGGAAGCGGGGGTCCCCTCTCCTACGAGCAGTACTTC. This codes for CASSMGSGGPLSYEQYF. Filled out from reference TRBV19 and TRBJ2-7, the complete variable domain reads DGGITQSPKYLFRKEGQNVTLSCEQNLNHDAMYWYRQDPGQGLRLIYYSQIVNDFQKGDIAEGYSVSREKKESFPLTVTSAQKNPTAFYLCASSMGSGGPLSYEQYFGPGTRLTVT.

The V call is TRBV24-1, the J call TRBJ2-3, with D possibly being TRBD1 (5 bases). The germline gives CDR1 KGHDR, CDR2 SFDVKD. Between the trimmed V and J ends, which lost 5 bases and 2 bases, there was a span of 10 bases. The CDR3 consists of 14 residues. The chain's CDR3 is CATSGPTVTDTQYF. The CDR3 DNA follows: TGTGCCACCAGTGGCCCGACAGTCACAGATACGCAGTATTTT.

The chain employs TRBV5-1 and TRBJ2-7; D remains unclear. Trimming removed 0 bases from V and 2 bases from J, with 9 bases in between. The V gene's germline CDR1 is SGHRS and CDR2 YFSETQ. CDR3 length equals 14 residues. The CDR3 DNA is TGCGCCAGCAGCTTGGCCGTCCGAGCCTACGAGCAGTACTTC. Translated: CASSLAVRAYEQYF.

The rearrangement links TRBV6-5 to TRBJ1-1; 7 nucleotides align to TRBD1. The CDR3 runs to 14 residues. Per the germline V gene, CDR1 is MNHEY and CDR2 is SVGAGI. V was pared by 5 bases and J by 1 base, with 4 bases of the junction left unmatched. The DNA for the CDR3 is TGTGCCAGCAGTACGGGACAGCGGAACACTGAAGCTTTCTTT. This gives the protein CASSTGQRNTEAFF.